Reported below is one T cell receptor beta chain. Its antigen is unknown. TCRdb processed the 5' RACE reads anew with MiXCR; each CDR3 protein has one entry. This table has 360,000 or so distinct CDR3 sequences, approximately 27% appearing once. The source of the sample is a study of T-cell memory formation after mild COVID-19. The CDR3 is made up of 13 amino acids. Per the germline V gene, CDR1 is ENHRY and CDR2 is SYGVKD. The trim removed 4 bases at V and 6 bases at J, leaving 4 bases unmatched. Study-level findings and limits: The study detected some responding clones in pre-infection memory, suggesting cross-reactive memory joined.

The genes are TRBV10-3 and TRBJ2-7; TRBD2 agrees at 9 bases. The receptor was isolated from an adult woman who had mild COVID-19 (a few samples of this study predate the infection). Cell type and time point are not known. Sequenced material: PBMCs or a T cell subset sorted from them (not recorded which). The CDR3, as DNA: TGTGCCATCAGTGCCCCAGCGGGAGGCGAGCAGTACTTC. This gives the protein CAISAPAGGEQYF.